This entry features one T cell receptor beta chain sequence. Its antigen is not yet known. This entry belongs to a study of alternative splicing in chronic myeloid leukemia remission (dated by TCRdb to the early 2020s). In the study overall: RNA sequencing was used to profile peripheral blood obtained from chronic-phase CML patients at diagnosis and at remission, and the resulting profiles were compared with those of healthy donors. The RESIST (imatinib), ENESTxtnd (nilotinib) and PINNACLE (nilotinib plus pegylated interferon) trials supplied eight or nine diagnostic specimens along with matched remission specimens. Median ages of about 54 years at diagnosis, around 60 at remission and roughly 39 for healthy controls were recorded. Total leukocytes from peripheral blood collected in EDTA were used as the trial diagnostic specimens. Nine CML samples, seven diagnostic and two matched remission, were obtained from the French Persistem study. Female/male counts of 11/5 were recorded for diagnosis samples, 8/3 for remission samples and 2/4 for controls. Total RNA was extracted with Trizol from peripheral blood mononuclear cells of diagnosis, remission and control samples.

The time point label corresponds to: chronic-phase CML before TKI therapy (screening/day 1). The patient cohort comprised sixteen CML patients, with matched post-remission samples retrieved for a subset of them. The receptor library was made with bulk RNA-seq. The TruSeq Stranded RNA sample prep kit was used to generate libraries of poly-A-enriched mRNA from an input of 0.85 to 1 ug total RNA. Each sample was sequenced in triplicate using paired-end sequencing on a HiSeq 2500. A read length of 125 nucleotides per mate was used for RNA-seq. The original methods were these. Reads were trimmed and aligned to hg38 with STAR v2.7, with quality control by FASTQC, RSeQC and multiqc. Salmon 0.14.1 was used to quantify gene expression levels as transcripts per million (TPM). The results of principal component analysis suggested that neither trial, library batch, sequencing batch, treatment regimen nor sex drove the transcriptomic profiles. After reprocessing by TCRdb, each CDR3 protein sequence is one entry, and no DNA is given. The V and J calls here are based on TCRdb, not the publication. The data table for this sample lists under 30 distinct CDR3 sequences.

The CDR3 covers 14 residues, taking in both the cysteine and the phenylalanine. There is no recorded DNA. The CDR1 and CDR2 encoded by the germline V gene are SGHRS and YFSETQ. Overall results and qualifications from the work: Strong differences in blood cell composition were observed between timepoints, with a shift from myeloid progenitor enrichment at diagnosis to mature lymphoid enrichment at remission. At remission, blood cell composition was found to be reconfigured to resemble that of lymphoid cell-enriched normal controls.

The specimen comprised PBMCs or total blood leukocytes (not recorded which), sampled at diagnosis. This clonotype originated in an adult with chronic myeloid leukemia. The rearrangement joined TRBV5-1 to TRBJ1-1. For the CDR3, the sequence is CASSPTELNTEAFF.